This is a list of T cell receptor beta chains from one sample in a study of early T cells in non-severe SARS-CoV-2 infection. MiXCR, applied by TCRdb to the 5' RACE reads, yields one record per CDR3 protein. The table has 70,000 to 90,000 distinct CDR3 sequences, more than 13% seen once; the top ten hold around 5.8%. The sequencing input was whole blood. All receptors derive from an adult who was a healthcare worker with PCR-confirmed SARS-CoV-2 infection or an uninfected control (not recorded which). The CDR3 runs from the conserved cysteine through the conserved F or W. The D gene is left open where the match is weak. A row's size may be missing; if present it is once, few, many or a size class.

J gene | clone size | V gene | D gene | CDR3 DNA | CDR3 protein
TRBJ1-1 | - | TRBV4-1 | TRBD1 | TGCGCCAGCAGCCAAGCTCCACCCGGGACAGGGGCCTTATTCGTGAACACTGAAGCTTTCTTT | CASSQAPPGTGALFVNTEAFF
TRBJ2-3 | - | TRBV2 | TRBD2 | TGTGCCAGCACTCAACTAGCGGGAGTAACAGATACGCAGTATTTT | CASTQLAGVTDTQYF
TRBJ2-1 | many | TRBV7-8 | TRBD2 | TGTGCCAGCAGCTATAAACGACTAGCGGGGCTATACAATGAGCAGTTCTTC | CASSYKRLAGLYNEQFF
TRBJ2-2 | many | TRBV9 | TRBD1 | TGTGCCAGCAGCGATCAGGGGGCGGGCACCGGGGAGCTGTTTTTT | CASSDQGAGTGELFF
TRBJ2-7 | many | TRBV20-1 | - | TGCAGTGCTAGAGATTCTCTGCCAGAGCAGTACTTC | CSARDSLPEQYF
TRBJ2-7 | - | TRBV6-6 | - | TGTGCCACGAAACAGGGAACCGAGCAGTACTTC | CATKQGTEQYF
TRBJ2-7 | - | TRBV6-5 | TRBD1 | TGTGCCAGCAGTTTTCAGGGGGACAGAGCCTCCTACGAGCAGTACTTC | CASSFQGDRASYEQYF
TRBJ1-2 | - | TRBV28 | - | TGTGCCAGCAGTTTTCCCGTGAACTATGGCTACACCTTC | CASSFPVNYGYTF
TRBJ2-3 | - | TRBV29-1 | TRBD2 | TGCAGCGTAGTTAGCGGGCCGAAGGGAGATACGCAGTATTTT | CSVVSGPKGDTQYF
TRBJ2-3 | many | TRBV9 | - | TGTGCCAGCAGCGTAGGTCGATCCTTGACAGATACGCAGTATTTT | CASSVGRSLTDTQYF
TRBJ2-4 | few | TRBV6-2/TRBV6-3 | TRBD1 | TGTGCCAGCAGTCAACGCACGGACAGGGGGAGCATTCAGTACTTC | CASSQRTDRGSIQYF
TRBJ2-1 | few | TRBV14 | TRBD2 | TGTGCCAGCAGCCAAGTGGCGGGAGCTTACAATGAGCAGTTCTTC | CASSQVAGAYNEQFF
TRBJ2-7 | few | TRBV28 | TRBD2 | TGTGCCAGCAGTCCCCTAGCGGGAGGAAGGTACGAGCAGTACTTC | CASSPLAGGRYEQYF
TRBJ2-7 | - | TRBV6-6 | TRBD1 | TGTGCCAGCAGAATCGGGACAGAGAATACGGGGCAGTACTTC | CASRIGTENTGQYF
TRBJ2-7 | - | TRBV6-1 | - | TGTGCCAGCAGTGAAATTCGCGAGCAGTACTTC | CASSEIREQYF
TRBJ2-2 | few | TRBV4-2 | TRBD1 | TGTGCCAGCAGCCAATTGACAGGGGGCTTGGCCGGGGAGCTGTTTTTT | CASSQLTGGLAGELFF
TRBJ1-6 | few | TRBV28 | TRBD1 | TGTGCCAGCAGGATTGGACAGGGGAATAATTCACCCCTCCACTTT | CASRIGQGNNSPLHF
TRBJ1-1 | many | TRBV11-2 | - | TGTGCCAGCAGCTTAGATAGCGGGTTTTCTTCGGATACCGCGGCTGAAGCTTTCTTT | CASSLDSGFSSDTAAEAFF
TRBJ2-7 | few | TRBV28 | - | TGTGCCAGCAGCGGAGATAGAACTCCCTACGAGCAGTACTTC | CASSGDRTPYEQYF
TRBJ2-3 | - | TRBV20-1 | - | TGCAGTGCTAGAGGGCCGCAGGCAGCAGATACGCAGTATTTT | CSARGPQAADTQYF
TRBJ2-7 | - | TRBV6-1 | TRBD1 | TGTGCCAGCAGCTCGGGGACAGAAGCCTACGAGCAGTACTTC | CASSSGTEAYEQYF
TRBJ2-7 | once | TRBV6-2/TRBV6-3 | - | TGTGCCAGCAGTTACTCGTATGTTGTCGTTAGCGGCTTATCCTACGAGCAGTACTTC | CASSYSYVVVSGLSYEQYF
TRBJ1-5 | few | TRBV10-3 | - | TGTGCCATCAGTGGTAGCAATCAGCCCCAGCATTTT | CAISGSNQPQHF
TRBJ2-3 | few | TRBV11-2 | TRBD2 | TGTGCCAGCAGCTTACTAGCGGGAGGGACAGATACGCAGTATTTT | CASSLLAGGTDTQYF
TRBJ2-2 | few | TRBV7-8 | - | TGTGCCAGCAGCTTAGTCTGGCCCACCGGGGAGCTGTTTTTT | CASSLVWPTGELFF
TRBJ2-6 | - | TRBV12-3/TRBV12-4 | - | TGTGCCAGCAGTTTTTCAGGGCAGGGCTCTGGGGCCAACGTCCTGACTTTC | CASSFSGQGSGANVLTF
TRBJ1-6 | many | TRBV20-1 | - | TGCAGTGCTAGATCGACAGGAGGTTCACCCCTCCACTTT | CSARSTGGSPLHF
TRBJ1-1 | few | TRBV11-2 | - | TGTGCCAGCAGCCCAGGACAGAACATGAACACTGAAGCTTTCTTT | CASSPGQNMNTEAFF
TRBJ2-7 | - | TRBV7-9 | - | TGTGCCAGCAGCTTATCTAAGGGAACCTACGAGCAGTACTTC | CASSLSKGTYEQYF
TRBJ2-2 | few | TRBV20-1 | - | TGCAGTGCCAAGGCTCCTACTAGGGCCGGGGAGCTGTTTTTT | CSAKAPTRAGELFF
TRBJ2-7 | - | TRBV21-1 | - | TGTGCCAGCAGCAGGATCATGGGGCTAGCGGGAACGTACGAGCAGTACTTC | CASSRIMGLAGTYEQYF
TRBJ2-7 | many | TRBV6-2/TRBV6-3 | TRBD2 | TGTGCCAGCACCCTTGGAAGCGGGAGCTACGAGCAGTACTTC | CASTLGSGSYEQYF
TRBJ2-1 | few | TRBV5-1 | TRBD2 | TGCGCCAGCAGCGGGACTAGCGGGCGGGCGAGCTCCTACAATGAGCAGTTCTTC | CASSGTSGRASSYNEQFF
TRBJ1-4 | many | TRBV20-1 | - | TGCAGTGCTGCCGGTGCTGAAAAACTGTTTTTT | CSAAGAEKLFF
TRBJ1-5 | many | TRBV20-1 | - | TGCAGTGCTAGTCGGCAGGGGAATCAGCCCCAGCATTTT | CSASRQGNQPQHF
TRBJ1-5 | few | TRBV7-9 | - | TGTGCCAGCAGCTCCGTCGGAGTCGGCAATCAGCCCCAGCATTTT | CASSSVGVGNQPQHF
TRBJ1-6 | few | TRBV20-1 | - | TGCAGTGCTAGAGAGGATGGCAGGGTTGATTCACCCCTCCACTTT | CSAREDGRVDSPLHF
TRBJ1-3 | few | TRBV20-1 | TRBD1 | TGCAGTGCTAGCACAGGGGCTGGAAACACCATATATTTT | CSASTGAGNTIYF
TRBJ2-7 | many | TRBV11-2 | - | TGTGCCAGCAGCCCCCGGGGCTCCTACGAGCAGTACTTC | CASSPRGSYEQYF
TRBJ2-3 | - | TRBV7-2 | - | TGTGCCAGCAGCTCCAGGGCAGATACGCAGTATTTT | CASSSRADTQYF
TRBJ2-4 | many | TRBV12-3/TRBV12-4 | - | TGTGCCAGCAGTTTAGCCAGCCTCGTTAACATTCAGTACTTC | CASSLASLVNIQYF
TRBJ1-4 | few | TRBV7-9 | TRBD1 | TGTGCCAGCAGCTTAGGTCAGGGGGCATCTCCTCATGAAAAACTGTTTTTT | CASSLGQGASPHEKLFF
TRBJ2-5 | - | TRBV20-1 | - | TGCAGTGCTAGAGAACCCCCCACGTCCCCTATCCAAGAGACCCAGTACTTC | CSAREPPTSPIQETQYF
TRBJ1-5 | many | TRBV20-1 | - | TGCAGTGCGACCCGGGACTTCCATAGCAATCAGCCCCAGCATTTT | CSATRDFHSNQPQHF
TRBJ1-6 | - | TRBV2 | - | TGTGCCAGCAGGCTAAATTCACCCCTCCACTTT | CASRLNSPLHF
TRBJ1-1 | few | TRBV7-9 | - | TGTGCCAGCAGCTTCCAAACTGAAGCTTTCTTT | CASSFQTEAFF
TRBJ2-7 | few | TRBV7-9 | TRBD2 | TGTGCCAGCAGCTTGAGAGCGGGGAGCTCCTACGAGCAGTACTTC | CASSLRAGSSYEQYF
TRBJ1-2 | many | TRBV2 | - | TGTGCCAGCAGTGCGTCGGGCAGCTATGGCTACACCTTC | CASSASGSYGYTF
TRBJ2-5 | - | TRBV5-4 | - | TGTGCCAGCAGATCGGAGGGCGGCAGGTCTATCGGAGCCAAAGAGACCCAGTACTTC | CASRSEGGRSIGAKETQYF
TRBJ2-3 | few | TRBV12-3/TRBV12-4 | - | TGTGCCAGCAGTCAGCGTCAGGGGCTCGATACGCAGTATTTT | CASSQRQGLDTQYF
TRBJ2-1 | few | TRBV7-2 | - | TGTGCCAGCAGCCCCTCCCGGCGAGGCAATGAGCAGTTCTTC | CASSPSRRGNEQFF
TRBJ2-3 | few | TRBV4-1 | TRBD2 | TGCGCCAGCAGCTCGAGCGGGAGGGTCACAGATACGCAGTATTTT | CASSSSGRVTDTQYF